The 6 T cell receptor beta chains below come from one sample, sequenced in a study of shared clonotypes between healthy human individuals. The assay was immunoSEQ multiplex PCR, and TCRdb's table has in-frame clones only and misses some. The sample includes hundreds of thousands of clones, over 65% of them seen just once. Sequences were obtained from memory CD4+ T cells sorted from blood. The subset is: CD45RA-negative fraction. The receptors originated from a young woman in good health.

This clone was counted once. This rearrangement joins TRBV2 to TRBJ2-5; 7 bases are shared with TRBD2. Germline CDR1 is SNHLY and CDR2 is FYNNEI. The CDR3 has 14 amino acids. V dropped 4 bases and J dropped 5; count of bases not matched to a gene: 7. CDR3 amino acids: CASSGGGSAETQYF. The CDR3 nucleotides are TGTGCCAGCAGTGGAGGCGGGAGTGCTGAGACCCAGTACTTC.

Note on this clone: One end of the junction varies from germline; a read error may be responsible. The chain couples TRBV29-1 to TRBJ2-3; a possible D gene is TRBD2 (5 bases). The CDR3 covers 12 residues. Germline CDR1 and CDR2: SQVTM and ANQGSEA. CDR3 region: CGVRGGADTQYF. CDR3 coding DNA: TGCGGCGTTCGGGGTGGCGCAGATACGCAGTATTTT.

V is TRBV9 and J is TRBJ1-1; D remains unclear. The germline V gene encodes CDR1 SGDLS and CDR2 YYNGEE. Trimming left V 1 base short and J 7 bases short, with 14 bases between. CDR3 size: 14 residues. The DNA for the CDR3 is TGTGCCAGCAGCGTATTATCGGGTAACGATGAAGCTTTCTTT. Amino acid sequence: CASSVLSGNDEAFF. Drawing the rest from reference TRBV9 and TRBJ1-1, the complete variable domain is DSGVTQTPKHLITATGQRVTLRCSPRSGDLSVYWYQQSLDQGLQFLIQYYNGEERAKGNILERFSAQQFPDLHSELNLSSLELGDSALYFCASSVLSGNDEAFFGQGTRLTVV.

The chain joins TRBV27 to TRBJ2-7; possible D gene TRBD1, 6 bases. The V end lost 6 bases, the J end lost 2 bases, and 8 bases lay between the germline ends. The CDR3 is 12 residues long. The germline gives CDR1 MNHEY, CDR2 SMNVEV (reference sequence). CDR3 residues: CASRGQAYEQYF. The CDR3 bases are TGTGCCAGCAGGGGACAAGCCTACGAGCAGTACTTC.

A remark on this clone: This likely traces to a read error, being one base from a far larger clone. V and J are TRBV7-8 and TRBJ2-7, with D unclear. V shed 5 bases and J shed 7 bases, with 15 bases lying between them. CDR1 and CDR2 from the germline V gene are SGHVS and FQNEAQ. This CDR3 region has 13 residues. The CDR3 sequence is CASSRQLSAEQYF. For the CDR3, the DNA is TGTGCCAGCAGCCGTCAACTGAGTGCGGAGCAGTACTTC.

This clone has more than one count but fewer than ten. V usage is TRBV19 and J usage is TRBJ2-2; TRBD2 agrees at 9 bases. Germline-derived CDR1 and CDR2 are LNHDA and SQIVND (reference sequence). The CDR3 is made up of 14 amino acids. The J segment lost 7 bases and the V segment lost 7 bases, leaving 7 bases of the junction unmatched. In nucleotides, the CDR3 is TGTGCCAGTACACGGCGGGAGGGTCGCGGGGAGCTGTTTTTT. Protein product: CASTRREGRGELFF.